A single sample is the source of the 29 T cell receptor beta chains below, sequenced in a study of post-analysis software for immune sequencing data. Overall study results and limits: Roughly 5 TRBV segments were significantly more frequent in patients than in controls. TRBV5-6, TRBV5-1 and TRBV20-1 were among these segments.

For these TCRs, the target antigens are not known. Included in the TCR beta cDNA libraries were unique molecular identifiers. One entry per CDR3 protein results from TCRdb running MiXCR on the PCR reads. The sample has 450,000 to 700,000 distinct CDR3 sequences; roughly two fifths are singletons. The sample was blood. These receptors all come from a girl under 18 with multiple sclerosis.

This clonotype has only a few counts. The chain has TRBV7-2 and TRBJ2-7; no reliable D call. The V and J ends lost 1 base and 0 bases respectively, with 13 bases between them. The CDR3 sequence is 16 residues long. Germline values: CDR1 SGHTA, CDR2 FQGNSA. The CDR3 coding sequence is TGTGCCAGCAGCTTAGGGATTTCCCAATACTCCTACGAGCAGTACTTC. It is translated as CASSLGISQYSYEQYF.

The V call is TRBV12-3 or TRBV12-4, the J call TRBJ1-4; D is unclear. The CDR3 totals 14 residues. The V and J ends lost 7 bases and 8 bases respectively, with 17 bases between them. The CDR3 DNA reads TGTGCCAGCACCTTAGACCGCCTCGGGGAAAAACTGTTTTTT. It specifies CASTLDRLGEKLFF.

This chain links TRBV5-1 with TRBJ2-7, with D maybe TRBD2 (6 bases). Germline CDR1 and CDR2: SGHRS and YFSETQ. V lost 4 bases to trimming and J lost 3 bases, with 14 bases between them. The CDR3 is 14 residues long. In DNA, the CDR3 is TGCGCCAGCAGCAAGATCGGGAGTTACTACGAGCAGTACTTC. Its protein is CASSKIGSYYEQYF.

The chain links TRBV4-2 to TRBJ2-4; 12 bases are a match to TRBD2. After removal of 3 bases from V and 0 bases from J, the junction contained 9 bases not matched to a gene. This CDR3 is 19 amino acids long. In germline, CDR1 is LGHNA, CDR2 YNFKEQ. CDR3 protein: CASSHPLAGGPLAKNIQYF. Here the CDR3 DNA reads TGTGCCAGCAGCCACCCACTAGCGGGGGGTCCCCTAGCCAAAAACATTCAGTACTTC.

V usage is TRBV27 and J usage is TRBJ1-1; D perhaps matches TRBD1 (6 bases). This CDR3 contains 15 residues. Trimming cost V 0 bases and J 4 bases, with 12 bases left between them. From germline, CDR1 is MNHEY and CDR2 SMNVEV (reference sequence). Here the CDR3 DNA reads TGTGCCAGCAGTTTATCCAACAGGGTCTTCACTGAAGCTTTCTTT. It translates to CASSLSNRVFTEAFF.

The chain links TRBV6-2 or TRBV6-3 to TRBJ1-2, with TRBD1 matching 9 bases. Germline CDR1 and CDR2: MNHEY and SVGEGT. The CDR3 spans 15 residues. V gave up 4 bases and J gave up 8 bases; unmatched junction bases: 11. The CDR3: CASSWPGQGTRGYTF. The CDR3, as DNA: TGTGCCAGCAGTTGGCCGGGACAGGGAACGCGAGGCTACACCTTC.

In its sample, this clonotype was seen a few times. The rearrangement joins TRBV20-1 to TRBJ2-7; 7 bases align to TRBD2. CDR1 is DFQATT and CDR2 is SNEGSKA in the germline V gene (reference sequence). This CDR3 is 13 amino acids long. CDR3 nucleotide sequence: TGCAGCGCCGTTCCGACTAGCACCTACGAGCAGTACTTC. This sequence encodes CSAVPTSTYEQYF.

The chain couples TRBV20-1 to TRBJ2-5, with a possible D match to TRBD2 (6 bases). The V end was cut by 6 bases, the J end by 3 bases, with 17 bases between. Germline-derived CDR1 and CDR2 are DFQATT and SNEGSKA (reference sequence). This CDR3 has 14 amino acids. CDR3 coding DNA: TGCAGTGCCCGACTAGAAAGGGTGGAAGAGACCCAGTACTTC. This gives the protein CSARLERVEETQYF.

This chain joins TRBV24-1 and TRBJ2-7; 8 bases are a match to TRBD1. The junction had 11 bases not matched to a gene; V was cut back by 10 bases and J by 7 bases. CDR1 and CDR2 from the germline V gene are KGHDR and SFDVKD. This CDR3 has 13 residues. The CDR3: CATVRQGTGEQYF. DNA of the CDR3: TGTGCCACTGTTCGGCAGGGGACAGGAGAGCAGTACTTC.

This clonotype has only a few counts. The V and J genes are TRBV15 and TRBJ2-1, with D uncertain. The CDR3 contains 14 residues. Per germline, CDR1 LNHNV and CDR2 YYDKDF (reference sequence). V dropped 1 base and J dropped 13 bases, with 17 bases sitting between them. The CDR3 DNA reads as TGTGCCACCAGCAGAGGCGTAGGCCAAGAGACCCAGTTCTTC. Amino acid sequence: CATSRGVGQETQFF. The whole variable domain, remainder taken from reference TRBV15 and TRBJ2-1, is DAMVIQNPRYQVTQFGKPVTLSCSQTLNHNVMYWYQQKSSQAPKLLFHYYDKDFNNEADTPDNFQSRRPNTSFCFLDIRSPGLGDTAMYLCATSRGVGQETQFFGPGTRLTVL.

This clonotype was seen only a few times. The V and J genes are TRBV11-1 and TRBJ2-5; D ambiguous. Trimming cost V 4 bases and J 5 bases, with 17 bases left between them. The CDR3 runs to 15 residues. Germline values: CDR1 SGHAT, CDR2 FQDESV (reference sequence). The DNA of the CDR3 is TGTGCCAGCAGCTATACCGGGCTCAGTACTGAGACCCAGTACTTC. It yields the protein CASSYTGLSTETQYF.

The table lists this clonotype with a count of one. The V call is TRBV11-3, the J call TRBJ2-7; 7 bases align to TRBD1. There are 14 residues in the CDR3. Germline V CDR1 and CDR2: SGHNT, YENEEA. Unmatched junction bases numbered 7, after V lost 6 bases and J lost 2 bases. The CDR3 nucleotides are TGTGCCAGCAGGATGAGGGACAGACCCTACGAGCAGTACTTC. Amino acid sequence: CASRMRDRPYEQYF.

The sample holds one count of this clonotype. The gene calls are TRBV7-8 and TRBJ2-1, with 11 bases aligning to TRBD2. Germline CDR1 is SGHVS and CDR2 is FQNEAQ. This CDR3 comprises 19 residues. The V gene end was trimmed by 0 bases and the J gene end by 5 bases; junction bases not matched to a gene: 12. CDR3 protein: CASSLALSGTSGLNNEQFF. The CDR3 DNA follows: TGTGCCAGCAGCTTAGCGCTCTCCGGGACTAGCGGACTTAACAATGAGCAGTTCTTC.

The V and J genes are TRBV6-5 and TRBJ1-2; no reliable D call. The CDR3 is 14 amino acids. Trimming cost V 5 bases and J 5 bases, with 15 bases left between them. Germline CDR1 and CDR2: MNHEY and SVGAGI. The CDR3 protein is CASSSVGGQYGYTF. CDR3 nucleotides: TGTGCCAGCAGTAGCGTTGGAGGGCAATATGGCTACACCTTC.

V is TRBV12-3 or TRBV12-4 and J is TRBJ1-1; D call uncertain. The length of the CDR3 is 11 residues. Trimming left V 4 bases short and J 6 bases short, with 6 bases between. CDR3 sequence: CASSSYPEAFF. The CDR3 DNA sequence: TGTGCCAGCAGTTCCTACCCTGAAGCTTTCTTT.

The CDR3, as DNA: TGCGCCAGCAGCTCCTACGGGACAAAAAGCTCCTACAATGAGCAGTTCTTC. Its protein product is CASSSYGTKSSYNEQFF. This chain connects TRBV5-1 to TRBJ2-1; D is perhaps TRBD1 (6 bases). The germline CDR1 and CDR2 sequences are SGHRS and YFSETQ. CDR3 length: 17 amino acids. V was pared by 3 bases and J by 0 bases, with 16 bases between. The full variable domain, its missing parts supplied by reference TRBV5-1 and TRBJ2-1, is KAGVTQTPRYLIKTRGQQVTLSCSPISGHRSVSWYQQTPGQGLQFLFEYFSETQRNKGNFPGRFSGRQFSNSRSEMNVSTLELGDSALYLCASSSYGTKSSYNEQFFGPGTRLTVL.

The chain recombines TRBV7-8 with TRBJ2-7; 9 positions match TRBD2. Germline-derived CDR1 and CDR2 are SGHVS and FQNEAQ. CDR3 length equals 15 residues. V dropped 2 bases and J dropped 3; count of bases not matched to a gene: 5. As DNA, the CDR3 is TGTGCCAGCAGCTTATTGGGTAGCGGGGGCTACGAGCAGTACTTC. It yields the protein CASSLLGSGGYEQYF.

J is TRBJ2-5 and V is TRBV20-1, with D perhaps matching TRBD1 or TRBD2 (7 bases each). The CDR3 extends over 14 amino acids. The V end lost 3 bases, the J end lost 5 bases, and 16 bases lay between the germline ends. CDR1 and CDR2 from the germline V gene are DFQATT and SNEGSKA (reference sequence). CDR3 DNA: TGCAGTGCTAGGGGGAGGGGGCGCCGGGAGACCCAGTACTTC. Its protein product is CSARGRGRRETQYF.

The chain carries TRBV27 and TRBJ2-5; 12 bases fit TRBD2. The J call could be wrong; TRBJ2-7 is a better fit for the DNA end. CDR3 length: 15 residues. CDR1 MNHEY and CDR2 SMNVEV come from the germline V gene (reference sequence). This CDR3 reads CASSRETSGRYEQYF. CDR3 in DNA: TGTGCCAGCAGCCGGGAAACTAGCGGGAGGTACGAGCAGTACTTC.

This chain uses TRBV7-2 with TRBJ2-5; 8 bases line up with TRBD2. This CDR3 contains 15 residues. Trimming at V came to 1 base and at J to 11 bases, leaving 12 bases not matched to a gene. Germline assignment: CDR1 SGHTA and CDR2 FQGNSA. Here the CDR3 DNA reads TGTGCCAGCAGCTTAGGTCCGGACGGGGGGGCCGTACAGTACTTC. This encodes CASSLGPDGGAVQYF.

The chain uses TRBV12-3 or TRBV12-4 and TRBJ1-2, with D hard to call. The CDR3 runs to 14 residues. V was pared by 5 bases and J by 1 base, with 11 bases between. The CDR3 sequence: CASSRGRYNYGYTF. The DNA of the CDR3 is TGTGCCAGCAGTAGAGGCAGGTATAACTATGGCTACACCTTC.

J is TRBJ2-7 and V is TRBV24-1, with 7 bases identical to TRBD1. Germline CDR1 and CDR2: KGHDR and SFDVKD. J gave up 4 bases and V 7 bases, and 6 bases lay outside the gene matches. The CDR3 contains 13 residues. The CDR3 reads CATSEGAVYEQYF. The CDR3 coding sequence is TGTGCCACCAGCGAGGGGGCCGTGTACGAGCAGTACTTC.

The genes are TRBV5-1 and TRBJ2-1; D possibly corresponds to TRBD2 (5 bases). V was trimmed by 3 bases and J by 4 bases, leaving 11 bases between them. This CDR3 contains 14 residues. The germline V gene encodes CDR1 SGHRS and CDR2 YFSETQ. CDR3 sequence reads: CASSWVGEYNEQFF. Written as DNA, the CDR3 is TGCGCCAGCAGCTGGGTTGGGGAGTACAATGAGCAGTTCTTC.

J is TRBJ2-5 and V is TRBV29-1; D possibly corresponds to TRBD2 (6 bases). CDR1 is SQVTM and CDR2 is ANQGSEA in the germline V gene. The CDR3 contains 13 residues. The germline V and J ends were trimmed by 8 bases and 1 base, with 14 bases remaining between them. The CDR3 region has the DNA TGCAGCCTAAGTGGAGGGCCCCAAGAGACCCAGTACTTC. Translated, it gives CSLSGGPQETQYF.

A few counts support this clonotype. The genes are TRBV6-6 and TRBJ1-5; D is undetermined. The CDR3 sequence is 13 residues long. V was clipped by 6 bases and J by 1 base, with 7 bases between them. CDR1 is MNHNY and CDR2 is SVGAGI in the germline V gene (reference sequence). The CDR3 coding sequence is TGTGCCAGCAGGGGAGAAAGCAATCAGCCCCAGCATTTT. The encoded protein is CASRGESNQPQHF.

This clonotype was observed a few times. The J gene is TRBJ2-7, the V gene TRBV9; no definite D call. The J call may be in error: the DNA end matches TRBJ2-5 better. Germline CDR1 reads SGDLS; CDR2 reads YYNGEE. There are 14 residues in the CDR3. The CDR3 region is CASSVGRARETQYF. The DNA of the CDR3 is TGTGCCAGCAGCGTAGGTAGAGCCCGAGAGACCCAGTACTTC.

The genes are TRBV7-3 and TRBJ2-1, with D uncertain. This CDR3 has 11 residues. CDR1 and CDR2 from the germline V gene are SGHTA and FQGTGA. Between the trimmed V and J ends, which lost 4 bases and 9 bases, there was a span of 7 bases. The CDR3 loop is CASSSDGEQFF. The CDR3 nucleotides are TGTGCCAGCAGCTCCGACGGTGAGCAGTTCTTC.

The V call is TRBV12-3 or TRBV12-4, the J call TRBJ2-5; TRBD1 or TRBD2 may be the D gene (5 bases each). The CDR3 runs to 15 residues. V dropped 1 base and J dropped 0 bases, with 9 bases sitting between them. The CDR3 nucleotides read TGTGCCAGCAGTTTAGGGGGACGGGACCAAGAGACCCAGTACTTC. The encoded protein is CASSLGGRDQETQYF.

As DNA, the CDR3 is TGCAGCGTTGACTCCGCAATTCAGACCCAGTACTTC. Residues: CSVDSAIQTQYF. The chain carries TRBV29-1 and TRBJ2-5; D ambiguous. Trimming cost V 3 bases and J 6 bases, with 11 bases left between them. The CDR3 covers 12 residues. CDR1 is SQVTM and CDR2 is ANQGSEA in the germline V gene.